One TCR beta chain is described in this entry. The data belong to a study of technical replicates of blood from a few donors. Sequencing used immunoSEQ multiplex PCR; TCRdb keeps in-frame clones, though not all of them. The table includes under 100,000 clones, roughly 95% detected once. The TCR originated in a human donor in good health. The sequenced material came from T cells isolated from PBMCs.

The CDR3 loop reads CASSIGRGGTYEQYF. DNA for the CDR3: TGTGCCAGTAGTATAGGTCGGGGGGGCACCTACGAGCAGTACTTC. The J gene is TRBJ2-7, the V gene TRBV19, with TRBD2 identical over 8 bases. This CDR3 is 15 amino acids long. The V gene end was trimmed by 1 base and the J gene end by 2 bases; junction bases not matched to a gene: 4. Germline V gene sequence: CDR1 LNHDA, CDR2 SQIVND (reference sequence). Drawing the rest from reference TRBV19 and TRBJ2-7, the complete variable domain is DGGITQSPKYLFRKEGQNVTLSCEQNLNHDAMYWYRQDPGQGLRLIYYSQIVNDFQKGDIAEGYSVSREKKESFPLTVTSAQKNPTAFYLCASSIGRGGTYEQYFGPGTRLTVT.